Following are 30 T cell receptor beta chains from one sample sequenced in a study of blood T cell repertoires in COVID-19. Produced via immunoSEQ multiplex PCR; TCRdb's table is partial and in-frame only. The top ten clones hold 0.7% to 0.9% of a sample with roughly 250,000 clones, over 75% of them seen once. The sample consisted of peripheral blood. These receptor sequences come from a human donor with COVID-19, enrolled during active disease. The donor label of this sample is uncertain.

The chain combines TRBV5-1 with TRBJ1-1; D might be TRBD1 (5 bases). The germline gives CDR1 SGHRS, CDR2 YFSETQ. The CDR3 runs to 15 residues. The V and J ends lost 1 base and 1 base respectively, with 11 bases between them. This CDR3 is CASSLSGEGNTEAFF. The CDR3 nucleotides read TGCGCCAGCAGCTTGTCGGGGGAAGGGAACACTGAAGCTTTCTTT.

This chain links TRBV11-2 with TRBJ2-6; TRBD1 might be the D (5 bases). Germline assignment: CDR1 SGHAT and CDR2 FQNNGV. The V end was cut by 2 bases, the J end by 4 bases, with 9 bases between. CDR3 size: 15 residues. The CDR3 is CASSLSGSGANVLTF. The CDR3 DNA reads TGTGCCAGCAGCTTATCAGGGTCAGGGGCCAACGTCCTGACTTTC.

The V and J genes are TRBV21-1 and TRBJ2-7; whether TRBD2, the table's D call, matches the DNA was not checked. TRBV21-1 represents a pseudogene. The CDR3 spans 19 residues. The CDR3 sequence is CASSKVVGGLAGGHHEQYF. The CDR3 DNA reads TGTGCCAGCAGCAAAGTTGTGGGGGGGCTAGCGGGAGGGCACCACGAGCAGTACTTC.

The chain uses TRBV3-1 (or the pseudogene TRBV3-2) and TRBJ2-7; tentative D call: TRBD1 (6 bases). Trimming cost V 2 bases and J 1 base, with 9 bases left between them. The length of the CDR3 is 14 residues. Germline V gene sequence: CDR1 LGHDT, CDR2 YNNKEL (reference sequence). CDR3 region: CASSQNRDSYEQYF. The CDR3 DNA is TGTGCCAGCAGCCAAAACAGGGATTCCTACGAGCAGTACTTC.

The V call is TRBV11-3, the J call TRBJ2-1; maybe TRBD1 (6 bases). The CDR3 consists of 13 residues. Germline CDR1 and CDR2: SGHNT and YENEEA. Trimming cost V 4 bases and J 4 bases, with 8 bases left between them. The CDR3 is CASSSGQYNEQFF. CDR3 DNA sequence: TGTGCCAGCAGCTCTGGACAGTACAATGAGCAGTTCTTC.

A word on this clone: Other DNA sequences in this sample translate to the same CDR3. The chain links TRBV19 to TRBJ1-3, with D hard to call. Trimming left V 6 bases short and J 4 bases short, with 7 bases between. This CDR3 is 12 amino acids long. Germline CDR1 and CDR2: LNHDA and SQIVND (reference sequence). The CDR3 coding sequence is TGTGCCAGTAGCACACGAGGAAACACCATATATTTT. Encoded protein: CASSTRGNTIYF. The full variable domain, in which reference TRBV19 and TRBJ1-3 provide the parts outside the CDR3, is DGGITQSPKYLFRKEGQNVTLSCEQNLNHDAMYWYRQDPGQGLRLIYYSQIVNDFQKGDIAEGYSVSREKKESFPLTVTSAQKNPTAFYLCASSTRGNTIYFGEGSWLTVV.

This chain uses TRBV27 with TRBJ2-1; 9 nucleotides line up with TRBD2. V gave up 3 bases and J gave up 3 bases; unmatched junction bases: 3. The germline CDR1 and CDR2 sequences are MNHEY and SMNVEV (reference sequence). This CDR3 contains 15 residues. The CDR3 region has the DNA TGTGCCAGCAGTTTGGGAGCGGGAGGCTACAATGAGCAGTTCTTC. Translated, it gives CASSLGAGGYNEQFF.

The J gene is TRBJ1-5, the V gene TRBV28; D unresolved. CDR1 is MDHEN and CDR2 is SYDVKM in the germline V gene. There are 12 residues in the CDR3. V gave up 5 bases and J gave up 2 bases, with 4 bases separating them. The CDR3 coding sequence is TGTGCCAGCAGTGAGGGCAATCAGCCCCAGCATTTT. It encodes CASSEGNQPQHF.

This clone was picked up one time. The chain joins TRBV3-1 (or the pseudogene TRBV3-2) to TRBJ1-5; the D gene is possibly TRBD1 (5 bases). The V and J ends lost 0 bases and 5 bases respectively, with 17 bases between them. The germline CDR1 and CDR2 sequences are LGHDT and YNNKEL (reference sequence). The CDR3 covers 17 residues. The CDR3 DNA sequence: TGTGCCAGCAGCCAAGATGTCTTAGGGTCAGGGTATCAGCCCCAGCATTTT. Translation gives CASSQDVLGSGYQPQHF.

V usage is TRBV19 and J usage is TRBJ1-2, with 9 bases that match TRBD1. Unmatched junction bases numbered 13, after V lost 8 bases and J lost 0 bases. The CDR3 spans 17 residues. Germline CDR1 LNHDA, CDR2 SQIVND (reference sequence). DNA for the CDR3: TGTGCCAGTGTCCCGAGGGACAGGGTACAGGCTAACTATGGCTACACCTTC. This translates into CASVPRDRVQANYGYTF. Based on the CDR3 plus reference TRBV19 and TRBJ1-2, the full variable domain is DGGITQSPKYLFRKEGQNVTLSCEQNLNHDAMYWYRQDPGQGLRLIYYSQIVNDFQKGDIAEGYSVSREKKESFPLTVTSAQKNPTAFYLCASVPRDRVQANYGYTFGSGTRLTVV.

The chain carries TRBV5-1 and TRBJ1-1, with no clear D. This CDR3 spans 15 amino acids. Trimming removed 2 bases from V and 0 bases from J, with 11 bases in between. CDR1 and CDR2 from the germline V gene are SGHRS and YFSETQ. The CDR3 nucleotides are TGCGCCAGCAGCTTCGAGTCCCCTCTGAACACTGAAGCTTTCTTT. Translation gives CASSFESPLNTEAFF.

This chain uses TRBV28 with TRBJ1-2; perhaps TRBD1 as D (5 bases). This CDR3 has 14 amino acids. Germline values: CDR1 MDHEN, CDR2 SYDVKM. Trimming cost V 6 bases and J 4 bases, with 15 bases left between them. The CDR3 DNA sequence: TGTGCCAGCAGCTGGAGGGGTTGGGCCTATGGCTACACCTTC. Amino acid sequence: CASSWRGWAYGYTF.

The chain couples TRBV7-8 to TRBJ2-7; possible D gene TRBD1, 7 bases. With 5 bases removed from V and 3 bases from J, the gap between germline ends came to 20 bases. The CDR3 totals 16 residues. The germline V gene encodes CDR1 SGHVS and CDR2 FQNEAQ. CDR3 in amino acids: CASSLGGTAGGYEQYF. The CDR3 nucleotides read TGTGCCAGCAGCCTAGGGGGGACAGCAGGGGGCTACGAGCAGTACTTC.

The CDR3 DNA is TGCGCCAGCAGCCTTTCGGCGGGAGCATGGGGTGAGCAGTTCTTC. The encoded protein is CASSLSAGAWGEQFF. This sequence joins TRBV4-1 and TRBJ2-1; TRBD2 agrees at 7 bases. Trimming at V came to 4 bases and at J to 9 bases, leaving 12 bases not matched to a gene. Per germline, CDR1 MGHRA and CDR2 YSYEKL. This CDR3 contains 15 residues.

The chain recombines TRBV5-4 with TRBJ2-2; 16 bases are shared with TRBD2. V trimming: 4 bases; J trimming: 5 bases; junction bases outside the gene matches: 11. This CDR3 spans 19 amino acids. Germline CDR1 reads SGHNT; CDR2 reads YYREEE (reference sequence). CDR3 nucleotide sequence: TGTGCCAGCAGCCCGGGACTAGCGGGAGGGCCCGGCGGAACCGGGGAGCTGTTTTTT. Amino acid sequence: CASSPGLAGGPGGTGELFF.

This chain uses TRBV6-6 with TRBJ2-7, with D possibly TRBD2 on 6 matching bases. Germline V lookup: CDR1 MNHNY, CDR2 SVGAGI (reference sequence). The CDR3 contains 14 residues. The V and J ends lost 7 bases and 1 base respectively, with 14 bases between them. The CDR3 coding sequence is TGTGCCAGCATCAACCCCAGCGGGTCCTACGAGCAGTACTTC. Translated: CASINPSGSYEQYF.

The V and J genes are TRBV6-6 and TRBJ1-5; 8 bases fit TRBD1. The CDR3 loop spans 14 amino acids. Trimming cost V 2 bases and J 8 bases; bases outside gene matches: 5. Germline CDR1 and CDR2: MNHNY and SVGAGI (reference sequence). The CDR3 DNA reads as TGTGCCAGCAGTTACCGACAGGGGCGGGAGCCCCAGCATTTT. Its protein is CASSYRQGREPQHF.

This chain connects TRBV11-2 to TRBJ1-2, with 8 bases identical to TRBD1. The ends lost 5 bases at V and 5 bases at J; junction bases unmatched: 13. CDR1 SGHAT and CDR2 FQNNGV come from the germline V gene. The CDR3 is 16 residues long. This CDR3 reads CASSRTAQGARYGYTF. In nucleotides, the CDR3 is TGTGCCAGCAGCAGGACAGCCCAGGGGGCGCGGTATGGCTACACCTTC.

The chain uses TRBV14 and TRBJ1-2; 9 positions agree with TRBD1. Trimming cost V 4 bases and J 3 bases; bases outside gene matches: 12. Germline V CDR1 and CDR2: SGHDN, FVKESK. This CDR3 contains 17 residues. The DNA for the CDR3 is TGTGCCAGCAGCCCCTGGACAGGGGCCGCGGACCACTATGGCTACACCTTC. This codes for CASSPWTGAADHYGYTF.

The J gene is TRBJ1-3, the V gene TRBV9; D unclear. V was shortened by 1 base and J by 8 bases, with 7 bases between the two germline ends. This CDR3 has 12 amino acids. The germline V gene encodes CDR1 SGDLS and CDR2 YYNGEE. The CDR3 nucleotides read TGTGCCAGCAGCGTAAGTTCGGACACCATATATTTT. This encodes CASSVSSDTIYF.

The chain carries TRBV5-8 and TRBJ2-1, with 7 bases aligning to TRBD1. The CDR3 contains 15 residues. The V segment lost 0 bases and the J segment 4 bases; nucleotides outside the gene matches: 4. Germline V gives CDR1 SGHTS, CDR2 YDEGEE. The CDR3 reads CASSLDRDRYNEQFF. The CDR3 bases are TGTGCCAGCAGCTTGGACCGGGACAGATACAATGAGCAGTTCTTC.

This clone has a handful of counts. This chain connects TRBV12-3 or TRBV12-4 to TRBJ1-3; D not certain. CDR3 length equals 13 residues. The V gene lost 8 bases and the J gene lost 0 bases, with 8 bases spanning the gap. The CDR3 loop is CASARNSGNTIYF. The CDR3 DNA reads TGTGCCAGCGCGAGGAACTCTGGAAACACCATATATTTT.

The chain uses TRBV11-2 and TRBJ2-3; 8 nucleotides match TRBD1. The germline V gene has CDR1 SGHAT and CDR2 FQNNGV. Germline trimming cut 5 bases from V and 0 bases from J; bases unmatched to any gene: 4. This CDR3 comprises 15 residues. CDR3 sequence reads: CASSPWTGSTDTQYF. The DNA of the CDR3 is TGTGCCAGCAGCCCATGGACAGGGAGCACAGATACGCAGTATTTT. Full variable domain (missing parts from reference TRBV11-2 and TRBJ2-3): EAGVAQSPRYKIIEKRQSVAFWCNPISGHATLYWYQQILGQGPKLLIQFQNNGVVDDSQLPKDRFSAERLKGVDSTLKIQPAKLEDSAVYLCASSPWTGSTDTQYFGPGTRLTVL.

This chain connects TRBV11-2 to TRBJ2-7, with TRBD2 matching 8 bases. J gave up 1 base and V 1 base, and 6 bases lay outside the gene matches. This CDR3 is 16 amino acids long. Per germline, CDR1 SGHAT and CDR2 FQNNGV. CDR3 DNA sequence: TGTGCCAGCAGCTTAGGGGTAGCGGGACTTTCCTACGAGCAGTACTTC. Translating it yields CASSLGVAGLSYEQYF.

The J gene is TRBJ1-1, the V gene TRBV19; D might be TRBD1 (6 bases). V lost 5 bases and J 1 base, leaving 14 bases between the germline ends. Germline CDR1 is LNHDA and CDR2 is SQIVND (reference sequence). This CDR3 spans 15 amino acids. CDR3 sequence (DNA): TGTGCCAGTAGTTTCGGACAGCAGTCGAACACTGAAGCTTTCTTT. Amino acid sequence: CASSFGQQSNTEAFF.

V usage is TRBV19 and J usage is TRBJ1-2; 7 bases fit TRBD1. J was trimmed by 8 bases and V by 5 bases; bases with no gene match: 8. This CDR3 region has 13 residues. Germline loops: CDR1 LNHDA, CDR2 SQIVND (reference sequence). CDR3 residues: CASSLTDRVGYTF. The CDR3, as DNA: TGTGCCAGTAGTCTCACTGACAGGGTCGGCTACACCTTC.

CDR3: CASLDPRGFPEAFF. The DNA of the CDR3 is TGCGCCAGCCTGGACCCTAGGGGGTTCCCTGAAGCTTTCTTT. This sequence joins TRBV5-1 and TRBJ1-1, with a weak D call TRBD1 (6 bases). The V gene's germline CDR1 is SGHRS and CDR2 YFSETQ. The length of the CDR3 is 14 residues. The V and J ends lost 7 bases and 6 bases respectively, with 19 bases between them.

Comments on this clone: Mismatch with germline at one junction end may stem from a read error. The chain uses TRBV30 and TRBJ1-1; 11 bases align to TRBD1. The CDR3 loop spans 12 amino acids. Germline V gene lookup returns CDR1 GTSNPN and CDR2 SVGIG (reference sequence). CDR3 residues: CAWSVRTGGAGF. In DNA form, the CDR3 reads TGTGCCTGGAGTGTACGGACAGGGGGCGCCGGGTTT.

The CDR3 is CASSLGPQGLGGYTF. In DNA, the CDR3 is TGTGCCAGCAGCTTAGGTCCCCAGGGTCTCGGGGGCTACACCTTC. This chain joins TRBV7-2 and TRBJ1-2, with D possibly being TRBD1 (5 bases). The V gene's germline CDR1 is SGHTA and CDR2 FQGNSA. Trimming pared 1 base from V and 8 bases from J, leaving 17 bases between. The CDR3 sequence is 15 residues long.

This clone occurred once. Other DNA sequences of this sample code for an identical CDR3. The chain's CDR3 is CASSLAGGDQETQYF. CDR3 DNA: TGCGCCAGCAGCTTGGCCGGGGGGGACCAAGAGACCCAGTACTTC. The J gene is TRBJ2-5, the V gene TRBV5-1, with 8 bases that match TRBD2. CDR1 and CDR2 from the germline V gene are SGHRS and YFSETQ. The CDR3 has 15 amino acids. J was trimmed by 0 bases and V by 0 bases; bases with no gene match: 1.